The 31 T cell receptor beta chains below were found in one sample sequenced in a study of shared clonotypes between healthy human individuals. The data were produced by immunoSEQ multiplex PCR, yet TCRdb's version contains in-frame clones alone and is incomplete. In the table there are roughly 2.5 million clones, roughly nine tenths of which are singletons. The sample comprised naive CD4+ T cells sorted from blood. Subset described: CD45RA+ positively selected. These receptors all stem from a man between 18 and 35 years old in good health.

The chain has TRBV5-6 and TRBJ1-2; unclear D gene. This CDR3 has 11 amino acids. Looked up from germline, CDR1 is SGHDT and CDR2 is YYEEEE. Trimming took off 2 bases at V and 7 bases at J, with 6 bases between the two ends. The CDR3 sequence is CASSLNVGYTF. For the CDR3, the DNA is TGTGCCAGCAGCTTAAATGTTGGCTACACCTTC.

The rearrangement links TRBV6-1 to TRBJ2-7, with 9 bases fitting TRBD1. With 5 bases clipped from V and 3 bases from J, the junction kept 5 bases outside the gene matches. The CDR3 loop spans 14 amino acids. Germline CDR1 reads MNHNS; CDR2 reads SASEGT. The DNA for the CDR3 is TGTGCCAGCAGTACCCGGGACAGGGTCTACGAGCAGTACTTC. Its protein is CASSTRDRVYEQYF.

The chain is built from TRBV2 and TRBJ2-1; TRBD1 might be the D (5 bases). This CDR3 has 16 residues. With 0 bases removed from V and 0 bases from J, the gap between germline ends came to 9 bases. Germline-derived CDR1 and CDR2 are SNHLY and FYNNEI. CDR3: CASSEAPRGSYNEQFF. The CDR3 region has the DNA TGTGCCAGCAGTGAAGCGCCAAGGGGCTCCTACAATGAGCAGTTCTTC.

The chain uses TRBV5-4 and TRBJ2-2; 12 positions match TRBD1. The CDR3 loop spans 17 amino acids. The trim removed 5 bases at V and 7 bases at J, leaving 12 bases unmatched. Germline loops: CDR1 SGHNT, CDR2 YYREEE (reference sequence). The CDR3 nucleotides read TGTGCCAGCAGTCCTCCGGGACAGGGGGCCTCGGGCGGGGAGCTGTTTTTT. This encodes CASSPPGQGASGGELFF.

The CDR3 sequence: CASSGLASGGYTF. The CDR3 DNA sequence: TGTGCCAGCAGCGGGTTGGCCTCGGGAGGCTACACCTTC. V gene TRBV5-4 combines with J gene TRBJ1-2; D uncertain. Trimming shortened V by 4 bases and J by 8 bases, and 15 bases separated the two germline ends. In germline, CDR1 is SGHNT, CDR2 YYREEE (reference sequence). CDR3 length: 13 residues.

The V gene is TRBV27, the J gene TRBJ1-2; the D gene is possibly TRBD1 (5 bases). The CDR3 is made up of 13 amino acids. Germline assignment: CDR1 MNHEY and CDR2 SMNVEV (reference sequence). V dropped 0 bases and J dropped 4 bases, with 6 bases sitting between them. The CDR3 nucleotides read TGTGCCAGCAGTTTATCAGACAGCTATGGCTACACCTTC. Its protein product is CASSLSDSYGYTF.

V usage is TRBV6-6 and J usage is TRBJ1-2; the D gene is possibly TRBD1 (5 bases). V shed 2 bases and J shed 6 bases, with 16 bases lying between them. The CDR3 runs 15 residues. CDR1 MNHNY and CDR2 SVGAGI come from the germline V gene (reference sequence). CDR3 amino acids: CASSYLEGSRDGYTF. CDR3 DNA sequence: TGTGCCAGCAGTTACCTCGAGGGGTCAAGGGATGGCTACACCTTC.

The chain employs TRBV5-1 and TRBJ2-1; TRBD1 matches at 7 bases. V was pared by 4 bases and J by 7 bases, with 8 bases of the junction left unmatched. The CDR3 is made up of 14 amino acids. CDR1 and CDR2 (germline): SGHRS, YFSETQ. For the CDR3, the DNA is TGCGCCAGCAGCCACGGACAGGAAGCGAATGAGCAGTTCTTC. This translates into CASSHGQEANEQFF.

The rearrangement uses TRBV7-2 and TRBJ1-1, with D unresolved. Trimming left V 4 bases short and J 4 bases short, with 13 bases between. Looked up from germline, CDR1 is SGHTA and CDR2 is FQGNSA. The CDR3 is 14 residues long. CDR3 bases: TGTGCCAGCAGCTACCTAGCTTCGAGCACTGAAGCTTTCTTT. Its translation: CASSYLASSTEAFF.

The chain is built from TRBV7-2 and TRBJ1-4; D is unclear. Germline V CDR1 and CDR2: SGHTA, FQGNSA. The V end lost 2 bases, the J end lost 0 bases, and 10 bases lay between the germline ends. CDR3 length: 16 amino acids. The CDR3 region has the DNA TGTGCCAGCAGCTTACTTCTCGGAACAACTAATGAAAAACTGTTTTTT. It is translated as CASSLLLGTTNEKLFF.

CDR3 nucleotide sequence: TGTGCCAGCAGTGACCAGACGGGTGAGCAGTACTTC. It specifies CASSDQTGEQYF. This chain connects TRBV25-1 to TRBJ2-5; D gene unclear. The CDR3 extends over 12 amino acids. Germline loops: CDR1 MGHDK, CDR2 SYGVNS. V lost 3 bases to trimming and J lost 11 bases, with 13 bases between them.

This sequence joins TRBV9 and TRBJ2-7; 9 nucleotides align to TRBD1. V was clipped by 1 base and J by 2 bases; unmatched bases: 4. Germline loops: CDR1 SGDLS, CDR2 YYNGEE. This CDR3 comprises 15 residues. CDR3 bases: TGTGCCAGCAGCGTAACCGGGACAGGGACCTACGAGCAGTACTTC. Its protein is CASSVTGTGTYEQYF.

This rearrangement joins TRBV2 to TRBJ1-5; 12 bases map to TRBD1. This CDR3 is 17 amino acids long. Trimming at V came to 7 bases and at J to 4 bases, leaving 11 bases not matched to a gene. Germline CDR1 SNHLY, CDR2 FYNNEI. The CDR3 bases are TGTGCCAGCATGAGGGACAGGGGGCAGGTAGGGAATCAGCCCCAGCATTTT. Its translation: CASMRDRGQVGNQPQHF. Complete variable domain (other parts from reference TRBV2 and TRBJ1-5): EPEVTQTPSHQVTQMGQEVILRCVPISNHLYFYWYRQILGQKVEFLVSFYNNEISEKSEIFDDQFSVERPDGSNFTLKIRSTKLEDSAMYFCASMRDRGQVGNQPQHFGDGTRLSIL.

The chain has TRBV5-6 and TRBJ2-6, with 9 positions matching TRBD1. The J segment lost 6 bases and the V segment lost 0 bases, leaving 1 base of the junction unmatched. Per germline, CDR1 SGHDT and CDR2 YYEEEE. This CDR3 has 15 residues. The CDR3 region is CASSLGQGVANVLTF. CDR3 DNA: TGTGCCAGCAGCTTGGGACAGGGGGTGGCCAACGTCCTGACTTTC.

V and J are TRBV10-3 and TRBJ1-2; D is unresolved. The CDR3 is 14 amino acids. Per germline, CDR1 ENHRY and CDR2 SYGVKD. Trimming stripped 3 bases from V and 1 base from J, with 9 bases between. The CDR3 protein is CAISEVAHNYGYTF. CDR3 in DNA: TGTGCCATCAGTGAAGTCGCACATAACTATGGCTACACCTTC.

The CDR3 region is CASSFGLAGEAEQFF. In DNA, the CDR3 is TGTGCCAGCAGCTTCGGACTAGCGGGCGAAGCTGAGCAGTTCTTC. The chain links TRBV9 to TRBJ2-1, with 11 bases fitting TRBD2. After removal of 4 bases from V and 9 bases from J, the junction contained 9 bases not matched to a gene. From germline, CDR1 is SGDLS and CDR2 YYNGEE. The CDR3 spans 15 residues.

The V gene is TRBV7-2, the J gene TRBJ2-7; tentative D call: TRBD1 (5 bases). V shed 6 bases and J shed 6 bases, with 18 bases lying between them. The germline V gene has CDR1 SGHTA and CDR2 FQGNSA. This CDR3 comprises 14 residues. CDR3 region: CASRSLREGVEQYF. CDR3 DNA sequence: TGTGCCAGCAGATCTCTACGCGAAGGGGTCGAGCAGTACTTC. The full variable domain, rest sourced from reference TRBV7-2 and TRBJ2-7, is GAGVSQSPSNKVTEKGKDVELRCDPISGHTALYWYRQSLGQGLEFLIYFQGNSAPDKSGLPSDRFSAERTGGSVSTLTIQRTQQEDSAVYLCASRSLREGVEQYFGPGTRLTVT.

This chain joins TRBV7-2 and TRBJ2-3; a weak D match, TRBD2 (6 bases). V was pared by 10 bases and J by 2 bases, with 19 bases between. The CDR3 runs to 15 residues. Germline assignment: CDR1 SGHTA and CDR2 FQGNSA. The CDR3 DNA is TGTGCCACACCCGGGGACTCCTCCTTCACAGATACGCAGTATTTT. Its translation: CATPGDSSFTDTQYF.

The CDR3, as DNA: TGTGCCAGCAGCTTAGATAATCCAGCGGGGACCTACGAGCAGTACTTC. This translates into CASSLDNPAGTYEQYF. The rearrangement uses TRBV11-2 and TRBJ2-7, with TRBD2 matching over 7 bases. The V and J ends lost 0 bases and 2 bases, in that order; junction bases with no gene match: 7. This CDR3 comprises 16 residues. Germline CDR1 is SGHAT and CDR2 is FQNNGV.

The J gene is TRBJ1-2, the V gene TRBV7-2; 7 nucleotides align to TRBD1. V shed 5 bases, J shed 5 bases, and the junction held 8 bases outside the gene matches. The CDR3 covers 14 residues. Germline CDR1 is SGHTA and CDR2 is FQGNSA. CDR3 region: CASSQTGREYGYTF. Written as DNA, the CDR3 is TGTGCCAGCAGCCAGACAGGGAGGGAGTATGGCTACACCTTC.

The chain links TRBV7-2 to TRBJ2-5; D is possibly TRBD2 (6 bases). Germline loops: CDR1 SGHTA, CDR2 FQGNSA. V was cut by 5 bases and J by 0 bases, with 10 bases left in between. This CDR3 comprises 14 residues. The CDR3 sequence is CASSQGLNQETQYF. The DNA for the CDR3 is TGTGCCAGCAGCCAGGGACTGAACCAAGAGACCCAGTACTTC.

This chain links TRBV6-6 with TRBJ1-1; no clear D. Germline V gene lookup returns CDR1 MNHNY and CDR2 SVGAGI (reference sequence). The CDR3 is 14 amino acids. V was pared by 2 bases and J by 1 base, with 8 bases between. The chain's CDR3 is CASSYPESNTEAFF. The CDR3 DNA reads TGTGCCAGCAGTTACCCCGAGTCGAACACTGAAGCTTTCTTT.

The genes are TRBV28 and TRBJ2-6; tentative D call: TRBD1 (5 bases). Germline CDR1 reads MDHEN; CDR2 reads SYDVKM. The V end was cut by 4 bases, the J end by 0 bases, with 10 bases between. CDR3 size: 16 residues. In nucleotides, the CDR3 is TGTGCCAGCAGTTCAGGACACCTCTCTGGGGCCAACGTCCTGACTTTC. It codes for CASSSGHLSGANVLTF.

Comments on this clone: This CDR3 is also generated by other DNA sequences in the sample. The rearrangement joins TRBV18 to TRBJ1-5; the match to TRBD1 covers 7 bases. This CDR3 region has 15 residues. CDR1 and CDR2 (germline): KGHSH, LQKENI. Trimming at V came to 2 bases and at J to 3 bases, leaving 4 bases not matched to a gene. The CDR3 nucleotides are TGTGCCAGCTCACCAAGACAGGGAGACAATCAGCCCCAGCATTTT. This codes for CASSPRQGDNQPQHF.

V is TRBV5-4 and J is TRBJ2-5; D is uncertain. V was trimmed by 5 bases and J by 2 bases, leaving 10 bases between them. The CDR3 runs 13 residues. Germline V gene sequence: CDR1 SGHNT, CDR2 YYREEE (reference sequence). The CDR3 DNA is TGTGCCAGCAGGGGGTTCTCACAAGAGACCCAGTACTTC. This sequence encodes CASRGFSQETQYF. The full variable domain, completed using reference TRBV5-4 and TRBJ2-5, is ETGVTQSPTHLIKTRGQQVTLRCSSQSGHNTVSWYQQALGQGPQFIFQYYREEENGRGNFPPRFSGLQFPNYSSELNVNALELDDSALYLCASRGFSQETQYFGPGTRLLVL.

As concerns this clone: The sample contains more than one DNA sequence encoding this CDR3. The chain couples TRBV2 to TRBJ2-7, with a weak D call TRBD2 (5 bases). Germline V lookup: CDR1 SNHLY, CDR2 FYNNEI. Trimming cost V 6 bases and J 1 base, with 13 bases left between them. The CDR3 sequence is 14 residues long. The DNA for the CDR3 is TGTGCCAGCAGCGGACTCGCCGCGTCCTACGAGCAGTACTTC. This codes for CASSGLAASYEQYF.

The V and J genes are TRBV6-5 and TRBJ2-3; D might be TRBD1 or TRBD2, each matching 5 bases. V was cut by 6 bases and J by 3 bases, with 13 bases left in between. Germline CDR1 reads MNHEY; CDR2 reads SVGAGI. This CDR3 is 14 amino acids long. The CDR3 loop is CASSRSGATDTQYF. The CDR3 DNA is TGTGCCAGCAGCCGCTCCGGGGCAACAGATACGCAGTATTTT.

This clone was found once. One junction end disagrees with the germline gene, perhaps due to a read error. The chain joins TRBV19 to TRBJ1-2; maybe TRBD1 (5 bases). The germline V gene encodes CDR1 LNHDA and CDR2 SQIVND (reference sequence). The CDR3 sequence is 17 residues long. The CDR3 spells CASSISVSREGNYGYTF. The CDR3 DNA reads TGTGCCAGTAGTATTTCGGTATCTCGGGAGGGGAACTATGGTTACACCTTC.

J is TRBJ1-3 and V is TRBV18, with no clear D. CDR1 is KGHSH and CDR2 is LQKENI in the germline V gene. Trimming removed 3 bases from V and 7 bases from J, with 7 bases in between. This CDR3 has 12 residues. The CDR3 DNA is TGTGCCAGCTCACCGCAGCACAACACCATATATTTT. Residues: CASSPQHNTIYF.

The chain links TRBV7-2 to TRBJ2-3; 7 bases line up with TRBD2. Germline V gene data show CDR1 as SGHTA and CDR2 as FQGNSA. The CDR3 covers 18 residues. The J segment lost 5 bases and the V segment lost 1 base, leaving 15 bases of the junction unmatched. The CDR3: CASSLGMVVGGPRDTQYF. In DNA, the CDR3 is TGTGCCAGCAGCTTAGGTATGGTGGTGGGAGGGCCGAGAGATACGCAGTATTTT. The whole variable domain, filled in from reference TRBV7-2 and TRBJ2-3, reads GAGVSQSPSNKVTEKGKDVELRCDPISGHTALYWYRQSLGQGLEFLIYFQGNSAPDKSGLPSDRFSAERTGGSVSTLTIQRTQQEDSAVYLCASSLGMVVGGPRDTQYFGPGTRLTVL.

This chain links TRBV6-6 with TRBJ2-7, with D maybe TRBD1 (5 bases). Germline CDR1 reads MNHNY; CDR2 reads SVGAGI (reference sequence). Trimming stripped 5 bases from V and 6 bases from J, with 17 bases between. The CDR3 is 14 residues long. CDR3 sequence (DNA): TGTGCCAGCAGTGGCAGACAGTCCCACGGCGAGCAGTACTTC. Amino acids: CASSGRQSHGEQYF.